This entry concerns a single T cell receptor (beta chain). Its cognate antigen has yet to be identified. No much larger clone is present one base from it, and per-base qualities are unavailable. This sample was included in a study of response to subunit inactivated influenza vaccine (dated by TCRdb to the late 2010s). For the wider study: To follow how T cells responded to a trivalent subunit inactivated influenza vaccine, the researchers relied on deep quantitative profiling of the T cell receptor repertoire.

At the junction V is shortened by 5 bases and J by 5 bases, with 7 bases in between. The CDR3, cysteine through phenylalanine, is 12 amino acids long. Here the CDR3 DNA is all that survives: 36 bases in frame from base 1. The library was produced with RT-PCR. Sequencing instrument: Illumina HiSeq 2500. TCRdb trimmed the raw reads at Q25, called clones with MiXCR and kept productive beta chains. Rows with one shared CDR3 protein collapse into an entry with the most common genes and DNA. For this sample there are hundreds of thousands of distinct CDR3 sequences; 20% to 25% appear just once. Roughly a tenth of the sample is in the top ten clones. What the study reported, not specific to this receptor: The authors proposed that each seasonal influenza vaccination may bring in only a limited number of new T cells.

The source material was PBMCs from blood, sampled about 20 months after vaccination. The receptor chain draws on TRBV12-3 or TRBV12-4 and TRBJ2-1; the D gene is perhaps TRBD1, on 5 matching bases. The sequence came from a man aged 50 to 75 who received an inactivated influenza vaccine. Donor details come from another sample of the same person, matched by shared clones. In nucleotides, the sequence is TGTGCCAGCAGTCCAGGGAACAATGAGCAGTTCTTC. Protein translation: CASSPGNNEQFF.